The source of this TCR beta chain is a study of control samples from healthy donors and cancer patients. The CDR3 loop spans 17 amino acids. Unmatched junction bases numbered 7, after V lost 1 base and J lost 4 bases. Germline CDR1 is MNHEY and CDR2 is SMNVEV (reference sequence). This table comes from immunoSEQ multiplex PCR, and its TCRdb copy is limited to in-frame clones, with some not included. The sample consists of 100,000 to 150,000 clones, approximately 84% of them appearing once. This clonotype originated in a man aged 18 to 30 in good health. V usage is TRBV27 and J usage is TRBJ2-3; TRBD2 matches at 11 bases. The sample taken for sequencing was blood. CDR3 amino acids: CASSLLTSGSRADTQYF. The CDR3 DNA follows: TGTGCCAGCAGTTTATTAACTAGCGGGAGTCGGGCAGATACGCAGTATTTT.